The entry below describes one T cell receptor (beta chain). Its target is not known. The junction departs from the called germline gene at one end, perhaps through a read error. This CDR3 contains 14 residues. Germline CDR1 reads SGHRS; CDR2 reads YFSETQ. The data belong to a study of tumor and adjacent non-tumor tissue in lung cancer. Study summary: Patients comprised 12 adenocarcinoma, 2 squamous cell carcinoma and 1 small cell lung cancer. Each sample yielded 4 million to 4.5 million productive TCRbeta reads on average. General study points: Tumor TCR diversity, when higher, was linked to shorter survival. TCR diversity was significantly greater in tumor than normal lung tissue.

This sample's RNA came from whole unsorted tissue. The library came from three nested PCR rounds adapted from ARM-PCR protocols. TCRdb re-derived calls from the multiplex PCR reads in MiXCR, one entry per CDR3 protein. The sample yields around 66,000 distinct CDR3 sequences, around 73% seen once. Material: lung tumor tissue. The TCR sequence derives from a man in his 60s with non-small cell lung cancer. The rearrangement uses TRBV5-1 and TRBJ2-7, with 7 bases matching TRBD1. Here the CDR3 reads CASSPQTGPYELYF. The CDR3 DNA is TGCGCCAGCAGCCCTCAGACAGGGCCCTACGAGCTGTACTTC.